The 26 T cell receptor beta chains below were found in one sample sequenced in a study of CD8+ T cells in alopecia areata (dated by TCRdb to 2017 to 2018). The protocol used for the library was the immunoSEQ multiplex PCR assay. For TCR sequencing, RNA was extracted from every sample and reverse transcribed into cDNA to serve as template. Imported from immuneACCESS, the table was reduced by TCRdb to in-frame sequences with V and J called. These copies leave out some clones; in studies compared against another copy, an unresolved V gene accounts for under half, and the cause of the remainder is not known. The sample data list 130,000 or so clones, and 86% of these were observed just once. The leading ten clones occupy about 13% of the sample. Interpreted using the paper, the time point label stands for: around 4 weeks on oral tofacitinib. The sample's treatment or condition label is to be understood as: oral pan-JAK inhibitor, 5-10 mg twice daily.

The sequencing used CD8+ T cells sorted from blood, collected at week 4, from a patient treated with tofacitinib. Receptor source: a human donor with alopecia areata.

V is TRBV4-1 and J is TRBJ2-3; D gene unclear. From germline, CDR1 is MGHRA and CDR2 YSYEKL. CDR3 length: 14 amino acids. V was pared by 7 bases and J by 3 bases, with 14 bases between. This chain's CDR3 is CASMKVESTDTQYF. The CDR3 bases are TGCGCCAGCATGAAAGTCGAGTCAACAGATACGCAGTATTTT.

This chain joins TRBV29-1 and TRBJ2-7; the match to TRBD1 covers 7 bases. The V segment lost 3 bases and the J segment 5 bases; nucleotides outside the gene matches: 7. CDR1 and CDR2 from the germline V gene are SQVTM and ANQGSEA. There are 13 residues in the CDR3. The CDR3 nucleotides read TGCAGCGTTGATGAGGGGGCGTCTAACGAGCAGTACTTC. Amino acids: CSVDEGASNEQYF.

V gene TRBV5-4 combines with J gene TRBJ2-7, with TRBD2 matching over 8 bases. CDR1 is SGHNT, CDR2 YYREEE, per germline (reference sequence). V dropped 4 bases and J dropped 2; count of bases not matched to a gene: 2. The CDR3 runs 13 residues. In DNA, the CDR3 is TGTGCCAGCAGCAGCGGGGGCCCCTACGAGCAGTACTTC. Translated: CASSSGGPYEQYF.

The chain employs TRBV5-4 and TRBJ2-7; 7 positions match TRBD1. Trimming removed 3 bases from V and 3 bases from J; junction bases left unmatched: 0. The germline CDR1 and CDR2 sequences are SGHNT and YYREEE (reference sequence). The CDR3 is made up of 12 amino acids. CDR3 protein: CASSWDSYEQYF. CDR3 sequence (DNA): TGTGCCAGCAGCTGGGACAGCTACGAGCAGTACTTC.

This chain connects TRBV25-1 to TRBJ2-4; 8 bases fit TRBD1. J was trimmed by 8 bases and V by 5 bases; bases with no gene match: 11. The CDR3 has 15 residues. The V gene's germline CDR1 is MGHDK and CDR2 SYGVNS. DNA for the CDR3: TGTGCCAGCAGTAGCGGACAGGGTTTAGAGGACATTCAGTACTTC. Translated: CASSSGQGLEDIQYF.

This chain links TRBV19 with TRBJ2-7; 8 bases align to TRBD1. The CDR3 is 15 amino acids. CDR1 and CDR2 from the germline V gene are LNHDA and SQIVND (reference sequence). V was clipped by 4 bases and J by 5 bases; unmatched bases: 10. The CDR3 reads CASSTAHDRGHEQYF. The CDR3 nucleotides read TGTGCCAGTAGTACGGCCCACGACAGGGGCCACGAGCAGTACTTC.

The genes are TRBV10-1 and TRBJ2-1; possibly TRBD1 for D (5 bases). This CDR3 contains 17 residues. Germline-derived CDR1 and CDR2 are WNHNN and SYGVQD (reference sequence). V was shortened by 0 bases and J by 4 bases, with 16 bases between the two germline ends. Written as DNA, the CDR3 is TGCGCCAGCAGTGAGTCGTCGGCCCCCCAGGGTTACAATGAGCAGTTCTTC. Amino acids: CASSESSAPQGYNEQFF.

The rearrangement links TRBV19 to TRBJ1-6; 7 nucleotides align to TRBD1. In germline, CDR1 is LNHDA, CDR2 SQIVND (reference sequence). Trimming at V came to 8 bases and at J to 8 bases, leaving 6 bases not matched to a gene. CDR3 length: 13 amino acids. CDR3 sequence reads: CASSGRGDSPLHF. The CDR3 DNA is TGTGCCAGTTCAGGCAGGGGGGATTCACCCCTCCACTTT.

The chain joins TRBV2 to TRBJ1-5; D is uncertain. Deletions cut 6 bases from V and 15 bases from J, with 12 bases between. The CDR3 is 10 residues long. The germline CDR1 and CDR2 sequences are SNHLY and FYNNEI. CDR3 region: CASRAVGWHF. In DNA, the CDR3 is TGTGCCAGCAGGGCAGTGGGCTGGCATTTT.

The rearrangement joins TRBV6-1 to TRBJ2-7; D unresolved. V lost 2 bases and J lost 3, with 11 bases in between. There are 14 residues in the CDR3. Germline CDR1 and CDR2: MNHNS and SASEGT. The CDR3 nucleotides read TGTGCCAGCAGTGAATACCAGGACGACTACGAGCAGTACTTC. It specifies CASSEYQDDYEQYF.

The chain carries TRBV27 and TRBJ1-6; D unresolved. The germline V gene encodes CDR1 MNHEY and CDR2 SMNVEV (reference sequence). Trimming shortened V by 5 bases and J by 4 bases, and 6 bases separated the two germline ends. The CDR3 loop spans 13 amino acids. The CDR3 DNA reads as TGTGCCAGCAGTCAGAAGTATAATTCACCCCTCCACTTT. Translating it yields CASSQKYNSPLHF.

The chain couples TRBV4-1 to TRBJ2-3; D remains unclear. Trimming stripped 1 base from V and 6 bases from J, with 5 bases between. The CDR3 extends over 12 amino acids. Germline-derived CDR1 and CDR2 are MGHRA and YSYEKL. Written as DNA, the CDR3 is TGCGCCAGCAGCCAAGCTGGGGATACGCAGTATTTT. Encoded protein: CASSQAGDTQYF.

The CDR3 here is CASRTGTGITDEQFF. In DNA, the CDR3 is TGTGCCAGCAGGACCGGGACAGGGATTACCGATGAGCAGTTCTTC. The gene calls are TRBV27 and TRBJ2-1, with 9 bases fitting TRBD1. The CDR3 has 15 residues. Germline loops: CDR1 MNHEY, CDR2 SMNVEV (reference sequence). With 6 bases clipped from V and 8 bases from J, the junction kept 11 bases outside the gene matches.

This clone occurred once. V is TRBV13 and J is TRBJ2-7, with a possible D match to TRBD2 (6 bases). The CDR3 spans 13 residues. Per the germline V gene, CDR1 is PRHDT and CDR2 is FYEKMQ (reference sequence). V was clipped by 4 bases and J by 2 bases, with 9 bases between them. The CDR3 protein is CASSSGLAYEQYF. The DNA of the CDR3 is TGTGCCAGCAGCTCGGGACTCGCCTACGAGCAGTACTTC.

This clone was recorded once. This chain links TRBV7-2 with TRBJ2-1; 7 nucleotides align to TRBD2. Germline CDR1 SGHTA, CDR2 FQGNSA. After removal of 3 bases from V and 4 bases from J, the junction contained 6 bases not matched to a gene. There are 15 residues in the CDR3. CDR3 DNA: TGTGCCAGCAGCTTCTTCGCGGGAGAGTACAATGAGCAGTTCTTC. Translation gives CASSFFAGEYNEQFF.

The DNA of the CDR3 is TGTGCCAGCAGCTTAGTACCTAGCGGGAAGGTGGGCACAGATACGCAGTATTTT. Translated, it gives CASSLVPSGKVGTDTQYF. The chain carries TRBV7-2 and TRBJ2-3; 9 nucleotides line up with TRBD2. Unmatched junction bases numbered 9, after V lost 1 base and J lost 1 base. Germline V gene lookup returns CDR1 SGHTA and CDR2 FQGNSA. The CDR3 sequence is 18 residues long.

A few counts support this clone. The chain is built from TRBV6-5 and TRBJ2-7; weak D call: TRBD2 (5 bases). V was cut by 4 bases and J by 2 bases, with 6 bases left in between. The germline CDR1 and CDR2 sequences are MNHEY and SVGAGI. The CDR3 is made up of 12 amino acids. The CDR3 DNA sequence: TGTGCCAGCAGTTCCGGGGCCTACGAGCAGTACTTC. Protein sequence: CASSSGAYEQYF.

The chain uses TRBV27 and TRBJ2-5; D gene ambiguous. This CDR3 comprises 10 residues. V lost 8 bases and J lost 7, with 8 bases in between. Germline assignment: CDR1 MNHEY and CDR2 SMNVEV (reference sequence). The CDR3 here is CASGNPTQYF. The CDR3 DNA reads as TGTGCCAGCGGGAACCCGACCCAGTACTTC.

This chain uses TRBV7-9 with TRBJ2-7; possible D gene TRBD1, 6 bases. This CDR3 contains 11 residues. The germline V gene has CDR1 SEHNR and CDR2 FQNEAQ (reference sequence). Trimming stripped 7 bases from V and 6 bases from J, with 10 bases between. CDR3 amino acids: CASIQGSEQYF. In nucleotides, the CDR3 is TGTGCCAGCATCCAGGGGTCCGAGCAGTACTTC.

This clone was detected a few times. The chain couples TRBV7-6 to TRBJ2-7; tentatively, D is TRBD2 (6 bases). From germline, CDR1 is SGHVS and CDR2 FNYEAQ. This CDR3 region has 14 residues. The germline V and J ends were trimmed by 0 bases and 6 bases, with 12 bases remaining between them. In DNA, the CDR3 is TGTGCCAGCAGCTTAGCGGAGGGGCCTGTCGAGCAGTACTTC. Its translation is CASSLAEGPVEQYF.

The chain uses TRBV5-4 and TRBJ1-1, with unresolved D. V was cut by 4 bases and J by 2 bases, with 21 bases left in between. This CDR3 comprises 17 residues. Germline CDR1 SGHNT, CDR2 YYREEE (reference sequence). CDR3 amino acids: CASSDRNRPPINTEAFF. In nucleotides, the CDR3 is TGTGCCAGCAGCGACCGAAATAGACCCCCCATTAACACTGAAGCTTTCTTT.

The V and J genes are TRBV6-5 and TRBJ2-1; D unclear. Between the trimmed V and J ends, which lost 7 bases and 0 bases, there was a span of 10 bases. Germline values: CDR1 MNHEY, CDR2 SVGAGI. The CDR3 loop spans 14 amino acids. The CDR3 protein is CASNSGVSYNEQFF. The CDR3 DNA sequence: TGTGCCAGCAATTCCGGCGTCTCCTACAATGAGCAGTTCTTC.

This chain joins TRBV7-9 and TRBJ2-7, with a weak D call TRBD1 (5 bases). The CDR3 sequence is 13 residues long. V gave up 5 bases and J gave up 0 bases, with 8 bases separating them. Germline lookup yields CDR1 SEHNR and CDR2 FQNEAQ (reference sequence). CDR3 coding DNA: TGTGCCAGCAGCCAGGGCGCCTCCTACGAGCAGTACTTC. It yields the protein CASSQGASYEQYF.

The chain recombines TRBV25-1 with TRBJ2-7; D gene uncertain. Per germline, CDR1 MGHDK and CDR2 SYGVNS. V shed 2 bases and J shed 1 base, with 9 bases lying between them. This CDR3 is 14 amino acids long. The CDR3 DNA reads as TGTGCCAGCAGTGAACCAGGCGGATCCTACGAGCAGTACTTC. This sequence encodes CASSEPGGSYEQYF.

The gene calls are TRBV2 and TRBJ2-1, with 11 bases that match TRBD2. V lost 7 bases to trimming and J lost 4 bases; unmatched junction nucleotides: 9. Germline CDR1 is SNHLY and CDR2 is FYNNEI. The CDR3 sequence is 16 residues long. CDR3 nucleotide sequence: TGTGCCAGCATCCCGACTCCTAGCGGGAGGTACAATGAGCAGTTCTTC. This codes for CASIPTPSGRYNEQFF. Looking up the rest from reference TRBV2 and TRBJ2-1 gives the full variable domain: EPEVTQTPSHQVTQMGQEVILRCVPISNHLYFYWYRQILGQKVEFLVSFYNNEISEKSEIFDDQFSVERPDGSNFTLKIRSTKLEDSAMYFCASIPTPSGRYNEQFFGPGTRLTVL.

The rearrangement links TRBV4-1 to TRBJ1-1; D perhaps matches TRBD1 (6 bases). Per the germline V gene, CDR1 is MGHRA and CDR2 is YSYEKL. This CDR3 is built from 15 residues. Trimming took 0 bases from V and 5 from J, leaving 13 bases between them. DNA for the CDR3: TGCGCCAGCAGCCAAGATTTAGGGGGGAGGACTGAAGCTTTCTTT. Protein sequence: CASSQDLGGRTEAFF.